A selection of T cell receptor beta chains follows, all from one sample in a study of cytomegalovirus exposure and HLA in healthy donors. TCRdb's copy holds only in-frame clones and misses some; the assay was immunoSEQ multiplex PCR. The sample holds around 30,000 clones; approximately 87% are singletons and the top ten take 2.5% to 3%. Source material: PBMCs. These TCRs come from a boy aged 10-17 years in good health and CMV-seronegative. CDR3s include the opening cysteine and the closing phenylalanine or tryptophan. Each record gives: J gene, D gene, clone size, V gene, CDR3 protein, CDR3 DNA. D genes are given only for firm matches. Part of the rows lack a size; the others show once, few, many or a class for expanded clones.

>TRBJ2-3|NA|NA|TRBV6-4
CASSDSKGATDTQYF
TGTGCCAGCAGTGACTCGAAAGGGGCCACAGATACGCAGTATTTT
>TRBJ1-2|NA|NA|TRBV4-2
CASSQTGTNYGYTF
TGTGCCAGCAGCCAAACAGGGACTAACTATGGCTACACCTTC
>TRBJ2-1|TRBD2|once|TRBV9
CASSVTSGGGEQFF
TGTGCCAGCAGCGTAACTAGCGGGGGGGGTGAGCAGTTCTTC
>TRBJ2-3|TRBD2|few|TRBV6-4
CASSALGSGGATDTQYF
TGTGCCAGCAGTGCCCTAGGGAGCGGGGGGGCGACAGATACGCAGTATTTT
>TRBJ2-5|NA|NA|TRBV6-5
CASSYAQQETQYF
TGTGCCAGCAGTTACGCACAGCAAGAGACCCAGTACTTC
>TRBJ1-1|NA|NA|TRBV11-2
CASSYRLVRGADTEAFF
TGTGCCAGCAGTTACAGGCTGGTGCGGGGAGCGGACACTGAAGCTTTCTTT
>TRBJ2-7|NA|NA|TRBV5-4
CASSSGSYEQYF
TGTGCCAGCAGCTCGGGATCCTACGAGCAGTACTTC
>TRBJ2-2|NA|NA|TRBV4-2
CASSQDPRGAFNTGELFF
TGTGCCAGCAGCCAAGACCCCAGGGGGGCCTTCAACACCGGGGAGCTGTTTTTT
>TRBJ2-7|NA|NA|TRBV28
CASSSGSTYEQYF
TGTGCCAGCAGTTCAGGATCCACCTACGAGCAGTACTTC
>TRBJ2-7|TRBD2|NA|TRBV11-2
CASSPEAGGTYEQYF
TGTGCCAGCAGCCCCGAGGCGGGGGGAACTTACGAGCAGTACTTC
>TRBJ1-3|NA|once|TRBV2
CASSRGVGNTIYF
TGTGCCAGCAGTCGCGGGGTAGGAAACACCATATATTTT
>TRBJ2-2|TRBD2|NA|TRBV5-1
CASSIFLSGEAGELFF
TGCGCCAGCAGCATATTCCTTAGCGGGGAGGCCGGGGAGCTGTTTTTT
>TRBJ2-3|NA|NA|TRBV6-5
CASSPGDFTDTQYF
TGTGCCAGCAGTCCCGGGGACTTCACAGATACGCAGTATTTT
>TRBJ2-2|NA|NA|TRBV12-5
CASGLGGGITGELFF
TGTGCTAGTGGTTTGGGTGGGGGCATCACCGGGGAGCTGTTTTTT
>TRBJ2-7|TRBD1|NA|TRBV28
CASRIQGYEQYF
TGTGCCAGCAGGATACAGGGGTACGAGCAGTACTTC
>TRBJ2-1|NA|NA|TRBV2
CASSDPSRGTIDEQFF
TGTGCCAGCAGTGATCCTAGCAGGGGAACGATTGATGAGCAGTTCTTC
>TRBJ1-3|NA|NA|TRBV28
CASTNAGGDTIYF
TGTGCCAGCACAAACGCCGGTGGAGACACCATATATTTT
>TRBJ2-3|NA|NA|TRBV10-3
CAIRTDLSTDTQYF
TGTGCCATCAGGACAGACCTTAGCACAGATACGCAGTATTTT
>TRBJ1-2|NA|NA|TRBV5-4
CASSLETVRDGYTF
TGTGCCAGCAGCTTGGAGACAGTCCGGGATGGCTACACCTTC
>TRBJ2-3|NA|NA|TRBV11-2
CASSLGLRDTQYF
TGTGCCAGCAGCTTAGGGCTCCGAGATACGCAGTATTTT
>TRBJ2-3|NA|NA|TRBV30
CAWSWGIRGTDTQYF
TGTGCCTGGAGTTGGGGCATCAGAGGAACAGATACGCAGTATTTT
>TRBJ1-4|NA|NA|TRBV6-5
CASSYSTATNEKLLF
TGTGCCAGCAGTTACTCGACGGCAACTAATGAAAAACTGCTTTTT
>TRBJ2-2|NA|NA|TRBV19
CASTTTGGSGELFF
TGTGCCAGTACCACCACCGGGGGTTCCGGGGAGCTGTTTTTT
>TRBJ2-1|TRBD2|NA|TRBV7-6
CASSPGFGLAGGTEQFF
TGTGCCAGCAGCCCCGGTTTCGGACTAGCGGGGGGTACTGAGCAGTTCTTC
>TRBJ1-6|NA|NA|TRBV5-1
CASSEGRGGNSPLHF
TGCGCCAGCAGCGAGGGAAGAGGGGGAAATTCACCCCTCCACTTT
>TRBJ1-2|NA|NA|TRBV4-1
CASSQVYRLGGAYGYTF
TGCGCCAGCAGCCAAGTCTACAGATTGGGGGGAGCCTATGGCTACACCTTC
>TRBJ2-5|TRBD2|NA|TRBV10-3
CAISLGGGGQEETQYF
TGTGCCATCAGTTTGGGGGGCGGGGGGCAAGAAGAGACCCAGTACTTC
>TRBJ1-2|NA|NA|TRBV18
CASSWEAVYGYTF
TGTGCCAGCTCGTGGGAGGCAGTCTATGGCTACACCTTC